This T cell receptor beta chain came from a study of blood T cell repertoires in COVID-19. Turning to the study itself: Some COVID-19 samples were acute and others convalescent; all came from the United States, Italy and Spain. The analysed material was cDNA or gDNA that came from T cells, B-cell-depleted T cells, or PBMCs.

The authors' processing: Amplification from reference gene primers served as the basis for estimated nucleated cell counts. Here immunoSEQ multiplex PCR was the method, and the copy in TCRdb shows in-frame clones only, minus some. V and J calls and clone size are given by that table; D and trimming were obtained from the DNA. The table shows 150,000 to 200,000 clones, with around 86% occurring only once. Germline loops: CDR1 MNHEY, CDR2 SVGAGI. The V segment lost 7 bases and the J segment 8 bases; nucleotides outside the gene matches: 7. CDR3 length: 14 residues. Material for sequencing was peripheral blood. V usage is TRBV6-5 and J usage is TRBJ2-1; 11 bases line up with TRBD2. The clonotype comes from a man aged 45-65 years with active or convalescent COVID-19. As DNA, the CDR3 is TGTGCCAGCACGGGGGGACTAGCGGTCGATGAGCAGTTCTTC. It yields the protein CASTGGLAVDEQFF.